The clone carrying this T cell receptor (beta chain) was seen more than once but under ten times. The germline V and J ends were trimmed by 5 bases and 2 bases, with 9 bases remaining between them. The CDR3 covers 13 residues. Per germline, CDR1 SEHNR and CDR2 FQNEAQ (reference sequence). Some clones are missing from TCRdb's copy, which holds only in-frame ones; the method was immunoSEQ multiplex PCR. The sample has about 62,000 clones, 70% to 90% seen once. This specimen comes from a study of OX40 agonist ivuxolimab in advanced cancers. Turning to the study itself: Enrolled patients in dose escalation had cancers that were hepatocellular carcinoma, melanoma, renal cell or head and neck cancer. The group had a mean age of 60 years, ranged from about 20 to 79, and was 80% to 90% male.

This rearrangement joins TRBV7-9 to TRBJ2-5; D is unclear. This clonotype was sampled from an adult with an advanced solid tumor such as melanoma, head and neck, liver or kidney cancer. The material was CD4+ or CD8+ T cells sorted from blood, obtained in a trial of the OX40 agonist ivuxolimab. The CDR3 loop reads CASSVTEQETQYF. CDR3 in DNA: TGTGCCAGCAGCGTAACTGAGCAAGAGACCCAGTACTTC.